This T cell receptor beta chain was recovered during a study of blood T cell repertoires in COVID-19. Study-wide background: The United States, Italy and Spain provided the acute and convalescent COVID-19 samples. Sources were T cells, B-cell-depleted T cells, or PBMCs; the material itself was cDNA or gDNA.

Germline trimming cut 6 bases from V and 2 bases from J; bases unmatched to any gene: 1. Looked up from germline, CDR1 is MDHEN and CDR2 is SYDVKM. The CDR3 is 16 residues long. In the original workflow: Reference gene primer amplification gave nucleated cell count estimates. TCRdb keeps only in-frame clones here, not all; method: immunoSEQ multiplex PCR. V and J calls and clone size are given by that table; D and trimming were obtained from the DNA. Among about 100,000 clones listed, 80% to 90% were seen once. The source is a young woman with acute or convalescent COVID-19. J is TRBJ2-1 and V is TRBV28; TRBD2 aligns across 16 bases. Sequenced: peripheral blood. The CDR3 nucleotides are TGTGCCAGCAGAGGGACTAGCGGGGGGGCCTACAATGAGCAGTTCTTC. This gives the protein CASRGTSGGAYNEQFF.